In its sample, the clone carrying this T cell receptor (beta chain) was seen once. The record originates from a study of blood T cell repertoires in COVID-19. Overall study: The analysed material was cDNA or gDNA that came from T cells, B-cell-depleted T cells, or PBMCs.

The V end lost 8 bases, the J end lost 0 bases, and 14 bases lay between the germline ends. The CDR3 sequence is 15 residues long. Germline V gene sequence: CDR1 SGHRS, CDR2 YFSETQ. This table comes from immunoSEQ multiplex PCR, and its TCRdb copy is limited to in-frame clones, with some not included. Of some 94,000 clones listed, about 83% are singletons. J is TRBJ2-2 and V is TRBV5-1; possibly TRBD1 for D (5 bases). The sequenced material came from peripheral blood. This receptor was obtained from a woman aged 55 to 70 with COVID-19, enrolled during active disease. CDR3 residues: CASRRQTSNTGELFF. The CDR3 bases are TGCGCCAGTCGCCGACAGACTTCGAACACCGGGGAGCTGTTTTTT.